These 21 T cell receptor beta chains were all obtained from the same sample, sequenced in a study of blood T cell repertoires in COVID-19. Clones were sequenced by immunoSEQ multiplex PCR, and TCRdb holds only the in-frame ones, with some missing. The data hold 70,000 to 95,000 clones, with approximately 78% observed a single time. The sample was peripheral blood. The source of these receptors is a human donor in a cohort sampled during active COVID-19.

V usage is TRBV6-4 and J usage is TRBJ2-3; D not resolved. The germline V gene has CDR1 MRHNA and CDR2 SNTAGT. The CDR3 has 15 residues. The ends were cut back, 4 bases at V and 0 bases at J, with 11 bases in the middle. In DNA, the CDR3 is TGTGCCAGCAGTGCCTCGGGCATTAGCACAGATACGCAGTATTTT. It translates to CASSASGISTDTQYF.

The chain is built from TRBV24-1 and TRBJ1-4; D is undetermined. The length of the CDR3 is 12 residues. Trimming took 5 bases from V and 6 from J, leaving 6 bases between them. Germline V gene data show CDR1 as KGHDR and CDR2 as SFDVKD. CDR3 in DNA: TGTGCCACCAGTGCTCGGGATGAAAAACTGTTTTTT. Encoded protein: CATSARDEKLFF.

This sequence joins TRBV7-9 and TRBJ1-6; 10 bases align to TRBD1. Germline V gene sequence: CDR1 SEHNR, CDR2 FQNEAQ (reference sequence). Trimming at V came to 3 bases and at J to 3 bases, leaving 2 bases not matched to a gene. The CDR3 runs to 16 residues. The CDR3 DNA is TGTGCCAGCAGCTTGGGACAGGGGTTCTATAATTCACCCCTCCACTTT. Amino acid sequence: CASSLGQGFYNSPLHF.

The chain recombines TRBV6-5 with TRBJ1-6; D unresolved. This CDR3 spans 16 amino acids. The V end lost 1 base, the J end lost 10 bases, and 17 bases lay between the germline ends. Germline CDR1 reads MNHEY; CDR2 reads SVGAGI. The CDR3 spells CASSYLKTSSGSPLHF. The CDR3 coding sequence is TGTGCCAGCAGTTACTTAAAGACTTCGTCGGGATCACCCCTCCACTTT.

The chain has TRBV5-1 and TRBJ1-1; D uncertain. The CDR3 extends over 15 amino acids. CDR1 is SGHRS and CDR2 is YFSETQ in the germline V gene. Trimming took 0 bases from V and 1 from J, leaving 10 bases between them. CDR3 residues: CASSLGLTANTEAFF. DNA of the CDR3: TGCGCCAGCAGCTTGGGTCTTACAGCGAACACTGAAGCTTTCTTT.

This chain uses TRBV11-2 with TRBJ1-2, with D possibly being TRBD1 (5 bases). Germline loops: CDR1 SGHAT, CDR2 FQNNGV. Trimming removed 6 bases at V and 3 bases at J, with 14 bases between. The CDR3 is 14 residues long. The chain's CDR3 is CASRHPQGYYGYTF. CDR3 coding DNA: TGTGCCAGCAGGCACCCTCAGGGTTACTATGGCTACACCTTC.

This chain uses TRBV6-5 with TRBJ2-3, with TRBD2 identical over 11 bases. V dropped 6 bases and J dropped 7; count of bases not matched to a gene: 6. The CDR3 runs 14 residues. Germline V gene lookup returns CDR1 MNHEY and CDR2 SVGAGI. CDR3 nucleotide sequence: TGTGCCAGCAGATTTAGCGGGGGGGCCTATACGCAGTATTTT. Its translation is CASRFSGGAYTQYF.

The V and J genes are TRBV14 and TRBJ2-7, with D tentatively TRBD1 (5 bases). V was pared by 0 bases and J by 1 base, with 13 bases between. The germline gives CDR1 SGHDN, CDR2 FVKESK. The CDR3 spans 16 residues. The CDR3 spells CASSQEASGKSYEQYF. CDR3 DNA sequence: TGTGCCAGCAGCCAAGAAGCATCAGGGAAGTCCTACGAGCAGTACTTC.

This chain joins TRBV3-1 (or the pseudogene TRBV3-2) and TRBJ2-1; the D gene is possibly TRBD1 (5 bases). Germline V lookup: CDR1 LGHDT, CDR2 YNNKEL (reference sequence). V lost 0 bases and J lost 7, with 16 bases in between. This CDR3 has 16 residues. CDR3: CASSQDRQGKINEQFF. CDR3 coding DNA: TGTGCCAGCAGCCAAGACCGGCAGGGAAAAATAAATGAGCAGTTCTTC.

This chain joins TRBV4-1 and TRBJ1-2, with a possible D match to TRBD1 (6 bases). V lost 3 bases to trimming and J lost 5 bases, with 13 bases between them. The CDR3 spans 14 residues. Looked up from germline, CDR1 is MGHRA and CDR2 is YSYEKL. The CDR3 loop is CASSQPGTKYGYTF. The DNA of the CDR3 is TGCGCCAGCAGCCAGCCAGGGACAAAGTATGGCTACACCTTC.

The V and J genes are TRBV2 and TRBJ2-3, with a possible D match to TRBD1 (7 bases). CDR3 size: 15 residues. Looked up from germline, CDR1 is SNHLY and CDR2 is FYNNEI. V lost 6 bases and J lost 0, with 13 bases in between. In DNA, the CDR3 is TGTGCCAGCAGCCCAGGGGGGTCAAGCACAGATACGCAGTATTTT. As protein: CASSPGGSSTDTQYF.

Written as DNA, the CDR3 is TGTGCCAGCAGTTTATTAGGGACAGGGTTCAATCAGCCCCAGCATTTT. It translates to CASSLLGTGFNQPQHF. The chain carries TRBV28 and TRBJ1-5, with 9 bases matching TRBD1. This CDR3 comprises 16 residues. With V trimmed by 1 base and J by 3 bases, 4 bases remained unmatched. Per the germline V gene, CDR1 is MDHEN and CDR2 is SYDVKM.

For the CDR3, the DNA is TGTGCCAGCTCACCACAAGCGGAGGGGTCCTCTAACTATGGCTACACCTTC. Its translation is CASSPQAEGSSNYGYTF. The V call is TRBV18, the J call TRBJ1-2, with a tentative D call TRBD1 (5 bases). V lost 1 base, J lost 0 bases, and 15 bases lay in between. CDR3 size: 17 residues. Germline values: CDR1 KGHSH, CDR2 LQKENI.

The CDR3 reads CASSLGQLNNQPQHF. Written as DNA, the CDR3 is TGTGCCAGCAGCTTAGGACAGTTGAACAATCAGCCCCAGCATTTT. V and J are TRBV7-2 and TRBJ1-5; D is perhaps TRBD1 (5 bases). V was trimmed by 1 base and J by 3 bases, leaving 10 bases between them. Germline lookup yields CDR1 SGHTA and CDR2 FQGNSA. The CDR3 is made up of 15 amino acids.

V gene TRBV6-5 combines with J gene TRBJ1-5; D not certain. CDR1 is MNHEY and CDR2 is SVGAGI in the germline V gene. The V end was cut by 1 base, the J end by 5 bases, with 3 bases between. The CDR3 spans 12 residues. The DNA of the CDR3 is TGTGCCAGCAGTTACTTCGATCAGCCCCAGCATTTT. This encodes CASSYFDQPQHF.

V usage is TRBV23-1 and J usage is TRBJ2-4; 9 bases are a match to TRBD2. TRBV23-1 is recorded as an ORF, its role being uncertain. V shed 2 bases and J 1 base; nucleotides not matched to a gene: 6. The CDR3 length is 17 residues. In DNA form, the CDR3 reads TGCGCCAGCAGTCAAGGGGTAGCGGGGGAGGCCAAAAACATTCAGTACTTC. Residues: CASSQGVAGEAKNIQYF.

CDR3 sequence (DNA): TGTGCCAGCAGGGCTACAGGGATGTCCGGTAATGAAAAACTGTTTTTT. Amino acids: CASRATGMSGNEKLFF. The chain joins TRBV2 to TRBJ1-4, with D perhaps matching TRBD1 (6 bases). The CDR3 is 16 amino acids. Germline CDR1 is SNHLY and CDR2 is FYNNEI. V was trimmed by 6 bases and J by 4 bases, leaving 18 bases between them.

The chain has TRBV19 and TRBJ1-4; 9 bases are a match to TRBD1. After removal of 4 bases from V and 4 bases from J, the junction contained 10 bases not matched to a gene. CDR3 size: 17 residues. Germline CDR1 LNHDA, CDR2 SQIVND (reference sequence). The CDR3 DNA follows: TGTGCCAGTAGTACCGCCCGGGACAGGGTGGTTAATGAAAAACTGTTTTTT. Encoded protein: CASSTARDRVVNEKLFF.

This chain connects TRBV6-2 or TRBV6-3 to TRBJ2-3, with 12 bases identical to TRBD2. Germline values: CDR1 MNHEY, CDR2 SVGEGT. V shed 6 bases, J shed 6 bases, and the junction held 7 bases outside the gene matches. The CDR3 loop spans 15 amino acids. CDR3 sequence reads: CASRPSGGARDTQYF. CDR3 bases: TGTGCCAGCAGACCTAGCGGGGGGGCCAGGGATACGCAGTATTTT.

This clone was seen just once. The rearrangement uses TRBV19 and TRBJ1-3; 7 positions agree with TRBD1. The CDR3 runs to 16 residues. The germline V gene encodes CDR1 LNHDA and CDR2 SQIVND (reference sequence). V was clipped by 4 bases and J by 4 bases; unmatched bases: 10. For the CDR3, the DNA is TGTGCCAGTAGTAACCCCCGCAGGGGGTCCGGAAACACCATATATTTT. As protein: CASSNPRRGSGNTIYF. Variable domain in full (rest from reference TRBV19 and TRBJ1-3): DGGITQSPKYLFRKEGQNVTLSCEQNLNHDAMYWYRQDPGQGLRLIYYSQIVNDFQKGDIAEGYSVSREKKESFPLTVTSAQKNPTAFYLCASSNPRRGSGNTIYFGEGSWLTVV.

The chain employs TRBV7-2 and TRBJ2-3; no definite D call. The CDR3 runs 14 residues. Trimming took off 1 base at V and 2 bases at J, with 7 bases between the two ends. Germline loops: CDR1 SGHTA, CDR2 FQGNSA. This chain's CDR3 is CASSLGPLTDTQYF. The CDR3 DNA is TGTGCCAGCAGCTTAGGCCCACTCACAGATACGCAGTATTTT. The full variable domain, completed using reference TRBV7-2 and TRBJ2-3, is GAGVSQSPSNKVTEKGKDVELRCDPISGHTALYWYRQSLGQGLEFLIYFQGNSAPDKSGLPSDRFSAERTGGSVSTLTIQRTQQEDSAVYLCASSLGPLTDTQYFGPGTRLTVL.